Sequencing of this T cell receptor (beta chain) was carried out in a study of blood T cell repertoires in COVID-19. The wider study: The United States, Italy and Spain provided the acute and convalescent COVID-19 samples.

Authors' methods: Amplification with reference gene primers provided the estimates of nucleated cell counts. TCRdb's copy holds only in-frame clones and misses some; the assay was immunoSEQ multiplex PCR. That table is the source of V, J and clone size, and D and trimming were worked out from the DNA. The sample includes about 140,000 clones, roughly three quarters of them seen just once. Germline assignment: CDR1 KGHSH and CDR2 LQKENI. CDR3 length: 15 amino acids. The ends lost 6 bases at V and 4 bases at J; junction bases unmatched: 7. Material: peripheral blood. The source is a man aged 45 to 65 with active or convalescent COVID-19. The chain employs TRBV18 and TRBJ2-3, with 10 bases that match TRBD2. CDR3 DNA sequence: TGTGCCAGCTCCCGGGCTAGCGGGAGTGCAGATACGCAGTATTTT. This gives the protein CASSRASGSADTQYF.